Shown below are 11 T cell receptor beta chains from a single sample sequenced in a study of blood T cell repertoires in COVID-19. Repertoires were generated with immunoSEQ multiplex PCR, while TCRdb's copy carries only in-frame clones and drops some. The repertoire consists of about 120,000 clones, with 82% occurring once and the leading ten covering 9% to 14%. Sequencing was performed on peripheral blood. The receptors were sampled from a human donor in a cohort sampled during active COVID-19.

This clone has only one observation. The rearrangement uses TRBV5-1 and TRBJ2-7; 7 bases are a match to TRBD1. There are 15 residues in the CDR3. Germline V CDR1 and CDR2: SGHRS, YFSETQ. V gave up 0 bases and J gave up 4 bases; unmatched junction bases: 7. This chain's CDR3 is CASSLDPGTDYEQYF. Here the CDR3 DNA reads TGCGCCAGCAGCTTGGACCCCGGGACAGATTACGAGCAGTACTTC.

The chain links TRBV2 to TRBJ2-7, with TRBD1 matching over 8 bases. J gave up 0 bases and V 6 bases, and 7 bases lay outside the gene matches. Germline CDR1 is SNHLY and CDR2 is FYNNEI. This CDR3 region has 15 residues. The CDR3 nucleotides read TGTGCCAGCAGGGAACAGGGGGGAAGCTCCTACGAGCAGTACTTC. Translating it yields CASREQGGSSYEQYF.

The gene calls are TRBV19 and TRBJ1-2; D gene ambiguous. Trimming cost V 7 bases and J 7 bases, with 16 bases left between them. Germline loops: CDR1 LNHDA, CDR2 SQIVND (reference sequence). The CDR3 length is 13 residues. CDR3 DNA sequence: TGTGCCAGTACCATCGGGGATGGAGGTGGCTACACCTTC. Translating gives CASTIGDGGGYTF. The full variable domain, completed using reference TRBV19 and TRBJ1-2, is DGGITQSPKYLFRKEGQNVTLSCEQNLNHDAMYWYRQDPGQGLRLIYYSQIVNDFQKGDIAEGYSVSREKKESFPLTVTSAQKNPTAFYLCASTIGDGGGYTFGSGTRLTVV.

This clone was observed a single time. This sequence joins TRBV9 and TRBJ2-5, with 8 bases matching TRBD2. The CDR3 extends over 14 amino acids. V was pared by 0 bases and J by 7 bases, with 5 bases of the junction left unmatched. Germline-derived CDR1 and CDR2 are SGDLS and YYNGEE. The CDR3 region has the DNA TGTGCCAGCAGCGTAGCGGGAGGGGGTGGGACCCAGTACTTC. Its translation: CASSVAGGGGTQYF.

The V and J genes are TRBV5-1 and TRBJ1-5, with 8 bases aligning to TRBD1. With V trimmed by 4 bases and J by 7 bases, 7 bases remained unmatched. This CDR3 has 14 residues. CDR1 is SGHRS and CDR2 is YFSETQ in the germline V gene. DNA of the CDR3: TGCGCCAGCAGCCAGGGACAGGAGGGCCAGCCCCAGCATTTT. Translation: CASSQGQEGQPQHF.

This chain connects TRBV18 to TRBJ2-1, with D possibly TRBD1 on 6 matching bases. Germline V gives CDR1 KGHSH, CDR2 LQKENI. The length of the CDR3 is 13 residues. Trimming shortened V by 3 bases and J by 8 bases, and 11 bases separated the two germline ends. The CDR3 reads CASSPGAIHEQFF. DNA for the CDR3: TGTGCCAGCTCACCGGGGGCCATCCATGAGCAGTTCTTC.

This rearrangement joins TRBV2 to TRBJ2-2; 12 bases fit TRBD1. This CDR3 has 18 residues. Germline V CDR1 and CDR2: SNHLY, FYNNEI. V shed 3 bases and J 8 bases; nucleotides not matched to a gene: 13. The CDR3 protein is CASSDNFGTGGMGGELFF. CDR3 nucleotides: TGTGCCAGCAGTGACAATTTTGGGACAGGGGGCATGGGGGGGGAGCTGTTTTTT.

J is TRBJ1-1 and V is TRBV10-3; D is ambiguous. There are 14 residues in the CDR3. Trimming stripped 4 bases from V and 0 bases from J, with 9 bases between. Germline V CDR1 and CDR2: ENHRY, SYGVKD. The CDR3 nucleotides are TGTGCCATCAGTGCTGCAGAATTGAACACTGAAGCTTTCTTT. This encodes CAISAAELNTEAFF.

V usage is TRBV6-5 and J usage is TRBJ2-7; TRBD1 might be the D (5 bases). V was shortened by 4 bases and J by 0 bases, with 10 bases between the two germline ends. The CDR3 runs to 14 residues. Germline V gene lookup returns CDR1 MNHEY and CDR2 SVGAGI. CDR3 in amino acids: CASSSLQVSYEQYF. CDR3 nucleotides: TGTGCCAGCAGTTCTTTACAGGTCTCCTACGAGCAGTACTTC.

J is TRBJ2-7 and V is TRBV7-9; tentative D call: TRBD1 (7 bases). Germline CDR1 and CDR2: SEHNR and FQNEAQ (reference sequence). Trimming took off 7 bases at V and 2 bases at J, with 12 bases between the two ends. The CDR3 covers 13 residues. DNA for the CDR3: TGTGCCAGCACGCGGGACAGTCCCTACGAGCAGTACTTC. Translating gives CASTRDSPYEQYF.

V gene TRBV6-6 combines with J gene TRBJ2-7, with a tentative D call TRBD1 (5 bases). The CDR3 length is 14 residues. Germline V CDR1 and CDR2: MNHNY, SVGAGI (reference sequence). The V end lost 7 bases, the J end lost 4 bases, and 17 bases lay between the germline ends. DNA of the CDR3: TGTGCCAGCACCCAGGACATTACTCCATACGAGCAGTACTTC. Amino acid sequence: CASTQDITPYEQYF.